The rows below give T cell receptor beta chains drawn from one sample of a study of blood T cells in healthy people across ages. Using its own MiXCR run on the 5' RACE reads, TCRdb lists one record per CDR3 protein. The sample has around 1,500,000 distinct CDR3 sequences, approximately 38% seen once. Specimen: blood. The origin of the receptors is a woman aged 18 to 35 in good health. The CDR3 runs from the conserved cysteine through the conserved F or W. Fields, in order: V gene, D gene, clone size, J gene, CDR3 DNA, CDR3 protein. A D gene is named only where the DNA matches it firmly. Clone size is given for some rows only: seen once, a few or many times, or a class if the clone is expanded.

>TRBV29-1|.|.|TRBJ1-1
TGCAGCGTTGCCGCGTGGAGGGGACCGAACACTGAAGCTTTCTTT
CSVAAWRGPNTEAFF
>TRBV20-1|TRBD2|few|TRBJ2-1
TGCAGTGCCTCGGTAGCGGGGATCTCCAATGAGCAGTTCTTC
CSASVAGISNEQFF
>TRBV10-3|TRBD2|.|TRBJ2-7
TGTGCCAGCAGGACTAGCGGGAGTGGGTACGAGCAGTACTTC
CASRTSGSGYEQYF
>TRBV25-1|.|.|TRBJ1-4
TGTGCCAGCAGTGAAACTGGATTTAATGAAAAACTGTTTTTT
CASSETGFNEKLFF
>TRBV4-1|.|.|TRBJ1-5
TGCGCCAGCAGCCAAGGGGATTATAGCAATCAGCCCCAGCATTTT
CASSQGDYSNQPQHF
>TRBV12-3/TRBV12-4|TRBD1|.|TRBJ1-1
TGTGCCAGCAGCACGGGACAGTCGGTCAACACTGAAGCTTTCTTT
CASSTGQSVNTEAFF
>TRBV20-1|TRBD2|.|TRBJ2-7
TGCAGTGCTAGAGATCTGGGGGGGAGCGGGAGCGACAATGAGCAGTACTTC
CSARDLGGSGSDNEQYF
>TRBV9|.|.|TRBJ2-1
TGTGCCAGCAGAGGAATGAGGGGTGAGCAGTTCTTC
CASRGMRGEQFF
>TRBV6-5|.|once|TRBJ1-1
TGTGCCAGCAGACGCCCCCCAGGGATGAACACTGAAGCTTTCTTT
CASRRPPGMNTEAFF
>TRBV27|.|.|TRBJ2-7
TGTGCCAGCAGTCGGGGACTCCCGGGGGAGCAGTACTTC
CASSRGLPGEQYF
>TRBV7-2|TRBD2|.|TRBJ2-3
TGTGCCAGCAGGATAGCGGGAGGGACAGATACGCAGTATTTT
CASRIAGGTDTQYF
>TRBV5-1|TRBD2|.|TRBJ2-7
TGCGCCAGCAGCGCAATAGCGGGAGGTCTGTACGAGCAGTACTTC
CASSAIAGGLYEQYF
>TRBV20-1|.|.|TRBJ2-5
TGCAGTGCTACAGGGTACGAGACCCAGTACTTC
CSATGYETQYF
>TRBV2|.|.|TRBJ1-2
TGTGCCAGCAGTGAGGAGGATATAAGTGGCTACACCTTC
CASSEEDISGYTF
>TRBV6-5|.|.|TRBJ1-4
TGTGCCAGCAGTTACGGGGGGGCGAGTAATGAAAAACTGTTTTTT
CASSYGGASNEKLFF
>TRBV6-1|TRBD1|few|TRBJ2-1
TGTGCCAGCAGTGTGAAGGGGGCTGGTAACAATGAGCAGTTCTTC
CASSVKGAGNNEQFF
>TRBV6-2/TRBV6-3|.|few|TRBJ2-7
TGTGCCAGCAGGTATGGCTACGAGCAGTACTTC
CASRYGYEQYF
>TRBV7-3|.|.|TRBJ2-3
TGTGCCAGCAGCCCCGTCTTTGATATGGGCACAGATACGCAGTATTTT
CASSPVFDMGTDTQYF
>TRBV20-1|TRBD2|.|TRBJ2-5
TGCAGTGCGAGACCCAGCGGGAACGGAGGGACCCAGTACTTC
CSARPSGNGGTQYF
>TRBV20-1|TRBD2|.|TRBJ2-5
TGCAGTGCTAGAGATCGGGAGGCCCAGTACTTC
CSARDREAQYF
>TRBV20-1|.|.|TRBJ1-6
TGCAGTGCTAGGGGGTGGGGTATCAATAATTCACCCCTCCACTTT
CSARGWGINNSPLHF
>TRBV6-6|TRBD1|.|TRBJ2-1
TGTGCCATGACAGGGGCACAAGGCAATGAGCAGTTCTTC
CAMTGAQGNEQFF
>TRBV10-3|.|.|TRBJ2-3
TGTGTCATCAGTGAGTCTGGGGACTCCAGCACAGATACGCAGTATTTT
CVISESGDSSTDTQYF
>TRBV2|.|.|TRBJ1-1
TGTGCCAGCCTCTTGACTTGGGATGGCACTGAAGCTTTCTTT
CASLLTWDGTEAFF
>TRBV11-2|.|.|TRBJ1-6
TGTGCCAGCAGCCCACACAGGGATTCACCCCTCCACTTT
CASSPHRDSPLHF
>TRBV29-1|.|few|TRBJ2-7
TGCAGCGTTGTACCCAGTATGGCCTACGAGCAGTACTTC
CSVVPSMAYEQYF
>TRBV12-3/TRBV12-4|.|.|TRBJ2-7
TGTGCCAGCAGTTTGGGCGTCCGACTGCAGTACGAGCAGTACTTC
CASSLGVRLQYEQYF
>TRBV11-2|.|.|TRBJ2-1
TGTGCCAGCAGCTTAAACAGCCTAGCAAACAATGAGCAGTTCTTC
CASSLNSLANNEQFF
>TRBV20-1|TRBD2|.|TRBJ2-5
TGCAGTGATAGCGGGGATAGAGGGCCCTTCCAAGAGACCCAGTACTTC
CSDSGDRGPFQETQYF
>TRBV30|.|once|TRBJ2-6
TGTGTCTGGAGTAGGAGTTCTGGGGCCAACGTCCTGACTTTC
CVWSRSSGANVLTF
>TRBV4-2|TRBD1|.|TRBJ2-7
TGTGCCAGCGGTCATCGAGGGGGCGCGAACGAGCAGTACTTC
CASGHRGGANEQYF
>TRBV20-1|TRBD1|.|TRBJ1-6
TGCAGTGCTAGGGGACAGAACTATAATTCACCCCTCCACTTT
CSARGQNYNSPLHF
>TRBV5-1|TRBD1|.|TRBJ1-2
TGCGCCAGCAGCCAGGGTCTCGGACAGGACTATGGCTACACCTTC
CASSQGLGQDYGYTF
>TRBV21-1|.|.|TRBJ1-5
TGTGCCAGCAGCGAAAAGCGGGGACAGGGGGCTCGCCAGCCCCAGCATTTT
CASSEKRGQGARQPQHF
>TRBV27|.|few|TRBJ2-3
TGTGCCAGCAGCCCCTCCGAGGGGGATACGCAGTATTTT
CASSPSEGDTQYF
>TRBV4-1|TRBD2|few|TRBJ2-5
TGCGCCAGCAGCCGCACCCCCGGGACTAGCGCCTACAATGAGCAGTACTTC
CASSRTPGTSAYNEQYF
>TRBV28|.|few|TRBJ1-2
TGTGCCAGCAGGGATGTTTCTAACTATGGCTACACCTTC
CASRDVSNYGYTF
>TRBV2|.|.|TRBJ2-5
TGTGCCAGCAGTGAAGCGATTAGTTCGACCCAGTACTTC
CASSEAISSTQYF
>TRBV14|.|.|TRBJ1-4
TGTGCCAGCAGCCCAAACCGGGGATCCCTAAATGAAAAACTGTTTTTT
CASSPNRGSLNEKLFF
>TRBV6-2/TRBV6-3|TRBD2|.|TRBJ2-1
TGTGCCAGCAGAGACCCGGCAGGACTAGCGGGAGGGCCGAATGAGCAGTTCTTC
CASRDPAGLAGGPNEQFF
>TRBV5-6|.|few|TRBJ2-3
TGTGCCAGCAGCTTGGCCCGGCTTACCAGCACAGATACGCAGTATTTT
CASSLARLTSTDTQYF
>TRBV12-3/TRBV12-4|.|.|TRBJ2-1
TGTGCCAGCAGTTCAGGGATTTATTCCTACAATGAGCAGTTCTTC
CASSSGIYSYNEQFF
>TRBV9|.|.|TRBJ2-7
TGTGCCAGCAGCGTAGCGGCGGGGATCTACGAGCAGTACTTC
CASSVAAGIYEQYF
>TRBV7-9|.|few|TRBJ1-5
TGTGCCAGCAGCAGAGGGGAGAATCAGCCCCAGCATTTT
CASSRGENQPQHF
>TRBV20-1|.|.|TRBJ1-5
TGCAGTGCTTGGCCGGGGGGGCACAATCAGCCCCAGCATTTT
CSAWPGGHNQPQHF
>TRBV5-1|.|.|TRBJ2-4
TGCGCCAGCAGCTTGGTCGGCCCGCACGGGACTGACAAAAACATTCAGTACTTC
CASSLVGPHGTDKNIQYF